Following are 3 T cell receptor beta chains from one sample sequenced in a study of T-cell memory formation after mild COVID-19. Via MiXCR, TCRdb re-called the 5' RACE reads, giving one row per CDR3 protein. The sample holds approximately 350,000 distinct CDR3 sequences, roughly 14% seen once. Sample: PBMCs or a T cell subset sorted from them (not recorded which). The source is a young man who had mild COVID-19 (a few samples of this study predate the infection). Cell type and time point are not known.

This clonotype was seen more than once but under ten times. The chain has TRBV10-3 and TRBJ1-1, with D uncertain. The CDR3 spans 13 residues. Per the germline V gene, CDR1 is ENHRY and CDR2 is SYGVKD. V shed 6 bases and J shed 1 base, with 9 bases lying between them. CDR3: CAISRMENTEAFF. In nucleotides, the CDR3 is TGTGCCATCAGCCGTATGGAGAACACTGAAGCTTTCTTT.

The chain has TRBV6-6 and TRBJ1-5; 10 positions match TRBD1. The J segment lost 4 bases and the V segment lost 2 bases, leaving 8 bases of the junction unmatched. The V gene's germline CDR1 is MNHNY and CDR2 SVGAGI (reference sequence). There are 17 residues in the CDR3. The CDR3 loop is CASSYEAGTGANQPQHF. As DNA, the CDR3 is TGTGCCAGCAGTTACGAAGCCGGGACAGGGGCTAATCAGCCCCAGCATTTT.

This clonotype was counted ten times or more. The V and J genes are TRBV5-1 and TRBJ2-7; 9 bases map to TRBD2. V gave up 0 bases and J gave up 3 bases; unmatched junction bases: 1. This CDR3 has 14 amino acids. Germline V gives CDR1 SGHRS, CDR2 YFSETQ. The CDR3 nucleotides are TGCGCCAGCAGCTTGGAGACTAGCGGCTACGAGCAGTACTTC. Translated: CASSLETSGYEQYF.